One T cell receptor beta chain is described in this entry. This sample is drawn from a study of blood T cell repertoires in COVID-19. About the study: Donors in the United States, Italy and Spain gave samples during acute or convalescent COVID-19.

Data came from immunoSEQ multiplex PCR; TCRdb stores just in-frame clones and leaves some out. In the table there are under 130,000 clones, 65% to 80% of which are singletons. The CDR3 is made up of 14 amino acids. V shed 8 bases and J shed 0 bases, with 14 bases lying between them. Germline assignment: CDR1 MNHEY and CDR2 SMNVEV (reference sequence). Sequencing was carried out using peripheral blood. This chain uses TRBV27 with TRBJ2-7, with D possibly matching TRBD1 (6 bases). This clonotype was obtained from a man between 65 and 80 years old with active or convalescent COVID-19. This chain's CDR3 is CASAPRQDSYEQYF. Here the CDR3 DNA reads TGTGCCAGCGCCCCACGACAGGACTCCTACGAGCAGTACTTC.